The rows below give T cell receptor beta chains drawn from one sample of a study of graft-versus-host responses after intestinal transplantation. TCRdb keeps only in-frame clones here, not all; method: immunoSEQ multiplex PCR. The data hold roughly 50,000 clones, with about 90% observed a single time. The specimen comprised PBMCs, sampled roughly 95 weeks after intestinal transplant. The receptors here all came from a human patient who received an intestinal transplant, so some T cells may come from the graft donor. Both conserved end residues are part of each CDR3. Not every row has a clone size; where given, it reads once, few, many or a size class.

abundance: .
v_gene: TRBV6-1
j_gene: TRBJ2-7
CDR3aa: CASSGRRYEQYF

abundance: once
v_gene: TRBV4-2
j_gene: TRBJ1-6
CDR3aa: CASSPRDSPYNSPLHF

abundance: .
v_gene: TRBV5-5
j_gene: TRBJ2-7
CDR3aa: CASSFGGTNLYEQYF

abundance: .
v_gene: TRBV10-1
j_gene: TRBJ2-2
CDR3aa: CASSDFRGVGTGELFF

abundance: .
v_gene: TRBV5-4
j_gene: TRBJ2-5
CDR3aa: CASSLGQGSETQYF

abundance: .
v_gene: TRBV5-6
j_gene: TRBJ2-1
CDR3aa: CASSVWGAGFDEQFF

abundance: once
v_gene: TRBV4-1
j_gene: TRBJ1-1
CDR3aa: CASSQVPGLTEAFF

abundance: .
v_gene: TRBV5-5
j_gene: TRBJ2-7
CDR3aa: CASSFQGDGRTYEQYF

abundance: .
v_gene: TRBV6-5
j_gene: TRBJ2-1
CDR3aa: CASSRTGGVGSEQFF

abundance: few
v_gene: TRBV2
j_gene: TRBJ1-1
CDR3aa: CASSEGALEAFF

abundance: .
v_gene: TRBV7-6
j_gene: TRBJ1-1
CDR3aa: CASSLEGGATEAFF

abundance: .
v_gene: TRBV6-1
j_gene: .
CDR3aa: CASRGQGVNEQYF

abundance: .
v_gene: TRBV18
j_gene: TRBJ2-2
CDR3aa: CASSPRDGELFF

abundance: .
v_gene: TRBV29-1
j_gene: TRBJ1-4
CDR3aa: CSVGVGESTELFF

abundance: .
v_gene: TRBV6-1
j_gene: TRBJ2-1
CDR3aa: CASSRGGSYNEQFF

abundance: .
v_gene: TRBV11-2
j_gene: TRBJ2-5
CDR3aa: CASSLNKGEETQYF

abundance: .
v_gene: TRBV21-1
j_gene: TRBJ1-6
CDR3aa: CASQNRGRSYNSPLHF

abundance: .
v_gene: TRBV19
j_gene: TRBJ1-1
CDR3aa: CASSKSGGAMNTEAFF

abundance: .
v_gene: TRBV25-1
j_gene: TRBJ2-7
CDR3aa: CASSEYKGGYIYEQYF

abundance: .
v_gene: TRBV25-1
j_gene: TRBJ2-2
CDR3aa: CASTRTGATGELFF